The 10 T cell receptor beta chains below were found in one sample sequenced in a study of cytomegalovirus exposure and HLA in healthy donors (dated by TCRdb to the late 2010s). To prepare the library, the immunoSEQ multiplex PCR assay was applied. The multiplex PCR relied on a mix of 60 forward primers for TCR Vbeta segments and 13 reverse primers for TCR Jbeta segments. Not all clones reach the TCRdb copy of this immuneACCESS table, which keeps in-frame sequences only. Checked studies attribute under half of the gap to unresolved V genes and leave the rest unexplained. Present in this sample are 160,000 or so clones, around 80% of which were seen just once. The ten largest make up approximately 6.8% of the sample. The sequenced sample was PBMCs. The receptors originated from a woman aged 40-49 years in good health and CMV-seropositive.

The chain recombines TRBV30 with TRBJ2-1, with D perhaps matching TRBD2 (6 bases). Germline CDR1 reads GTSNPN; CDR2 reads SVGIG (reference sequence). Trimming took off 2 bases at V and 7 bases at J, with 24 bases between the two ends. This CDR3 comprises 17 residues. This CDR3 reads CAWSIPGRASAGNEQFF. The CDR3 nucleotides are TGTGCCTGGAGTATTCCAGGTCGTGCTAGCGCGGGGAATGAGCAGTTCTTC.

The chain carries TRBV5-1 and TRBJ2-1; D gene ambiguous. The CDR3 contains 15 residues. Germline V gene lookup returns CDR1 SGHRS and CDR2 YFSETQ. V was trimmed by 1 base and J by 2 bases, leaving 10 bases between them. The CDR3: CASSLMADPYNEQFF. CDR3 in DNA: TGCGCCAGCAGCTTGATGGCAGATCCCTACAATGAGCAGTTCTTC.

The chain employs TRBV5-1 and TRBJ1-5; tentatively, D is TRBD1 (6 bases). This CDR3 spans 14 amino acids. The germline V and J ends were trimmed by 4 bases and 3 bases, with 11 bases remaining between them. The V gene's germline CDR1 is SGHRS and CDR2 YFSETQ. This CDR3 reads CASSPQGSNQPQHF. The CDR3 coding sequence is TGCGCCAGCAGCCCACAGGGCTCCAATCAGCCCCAGCATTTT.

The V gene is TRBV11-2, the J gene TRBJ2-3, with D uncertain. There are 14 residues in the CDR3. Per the germline V gene, CDR1 is SGHAT and CDR2 is FQNNGV. Trimming stripped 5 bases from V and 4 bases from J, with 13 bases between. CDR3 in DNA: TGTGCCAGCAGCCAGGATCCCGGCCCAGATACGCAGTATTTT. Its protein is CASSQDPGPDTQYF.

This clone was seen once. The chain is built from TRBV4-1 and TRBJ2-2, with D perhaps TRBD2 (6 bases). Germline CDR1 and CDR2: MGHRA and YSYEKL. V was trimmed by 4 bases and J by 2 bases, leaving 14 bases between them. This CDR3 is 16 amino acids long. CDR3 bases: TGCGCCAGCAGCCGTGGGCGCGGGGAAAACACCGGGGAGCTGTTTTTT. Its translation is CASSRGRGENTGELFF.

The gene calls are TRBV7-9 and TRBJ2-1; TRBD1 is a possible D gene (5 bases). The germline gives CDR1 SEHNR, CDR2 FQNEAQ (reference sequence). V was shortened by 8 bases and J by 8 bases, with 13 bases between the two germline ends. The CDR3 is made up of 12 amino acids. For the CDR3, the DNA is TGTGCCAGCGCCCAGCAGGGTTATGAGCAGTTCTTC. Its protein product is CASAQQGYEQFF.

This sequence joins TRBV5-1 and TRBJ1-2; TRBD1 agrees at 7 bases. V shed 0 bases and J 9 bases; nucleotides not matched to a gene: 5. Looked up from germline, CDR1 is SGHRS and CDR2 is YFSETQ. CDR3 length: 13 residues. Here the CDR3 DNA reads TGCGCCAGCAGCTTGGGACAGGGAATAAGCTACACCTTC. Translated, it gives CASSLGQGISYTF.

This clone appeared a few times. The chain combines TRBV2 with TRBJ2-7, with TRBD1 as a possible D gene (6 bases). V was cut by 3 bases and J by 2 bases, with 11 bases left in between. Germline V gene lookup returns CDR1 SNHLY and CDR2 FYNNEI. This CDR3 comprises 14 residues. CDR3: CASSDWTVTYEQYF. The CDR3 region has the DNA TGTGCCAGCAGTGACTGGACAGTTACCTACGAGCAGTACTTC.

This rearrangement joins TRBV7-2 to TRBJ2-2; D unresolved. The germline V and J ends were trimmed by 1 base and 0 bases, with 6 bases remaining between them. The CDR3 is 15 amino acids. Per germline, CDR1 SGHTA and CDR2 FQGNSA. The CDR3 DNA reads as TGTGCCAGCAGCTTAGTCGGGTCGAACACCGGGGAGCTGTTTTTT. Residues: CASSLVGSNTGELFF. The variable domain in full, completed from reference TRBV7-2 and TRBJ2-2, reads GAGVSQSPSNKVTEKGKDVELRCDPISGHTALYWYRQSLGQGLEFLIYFQGNSAPDKSGLPSDRFSAERTGGSVSTLTIQRTQQEDSAVYLCASSLVGSNTGELFFGEGSRLTVL.

Concerning this clone itself: The junction shows a germline mismatch at one end, possibly a read error. CDR3 sequence: CASSSPGGKLNF. The DNA of the CDR3 is TGTGCCAGCAGCTCCCCGGGGGGAAAGTTGAATTTT. This chain joins TRBV7-2 and TRBJ2-3; 7 bases are shared with TRBD2. The CDR3 runs 12 residues. The germline V gene has CDR1 SGHTA and CDR2 FQGNSA.